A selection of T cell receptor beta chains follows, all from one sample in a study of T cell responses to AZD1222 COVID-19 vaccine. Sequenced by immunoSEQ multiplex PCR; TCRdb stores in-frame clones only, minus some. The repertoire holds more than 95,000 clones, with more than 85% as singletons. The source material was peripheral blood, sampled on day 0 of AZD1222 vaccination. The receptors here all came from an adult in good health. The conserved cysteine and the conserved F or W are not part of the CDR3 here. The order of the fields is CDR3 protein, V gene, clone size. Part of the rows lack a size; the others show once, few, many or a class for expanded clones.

CDR3 protein: ASSVDLGGSSGNTIY
V gene: TRBV9
clone size: .

CDR3 protein: ASSLGIARSQETQY
V gene: TRBV7-8
clone size: .

CDR3 protein: ASSLGGRSGYT
V gene: TRBV5-4
clone size: .

CDR3 protein: ASRQGVAGSPLH
V gene: TRBV27
clone size: once

CDR3 protein: ASSHWDREKETQY
V gene: TRBV5-1
clone size: .

CDR3 protein: ASSLDYRNTGELF
V gene: TRBV5-1
clone size: .

CDR3 protein: ASSRSGPNEQF
V gene: TRBV12-3/TRBV12-4
clone size: .

CDR3 protein: ASSLGAGYGRTEAF
V gene: TRBV5-4
clone size: once

CDR3 protein: SVSGGETQY
V gene: TRBV29-1
clone size: .

CDR3 protein: ATHRLVANTGELF
V gene: TRBV6-5
clone size: .

CDR3 protein: ASSLRGGHNSPLH
V gene: TRBV19
clone size: .

CDR3 protein: ASSVSPDRELRGDTEAF
V gene: TRBV9
clone size: .

CDR3 protein: ASSLDTDNNYGYT
V gene: TRBV28
clone size: .

CDR3 protein: ASSQENGAGETQY
V gene: TRBV4-1
clone size: .

CDR3 protein: ASSTPSGSGTGELF
V gene: TRBV19
clone size: .

CDR3 protein: ASSLPGGSSPLH
V gene: TRBV5-6
clone size: .

CDR3 protein: ASTILGAGQPQH
V gene: TRBV28
clone size: .

CDR3 protein: ASSTFGQDYGYT
V gene: TRBV5-1
clone size: once

CDR3 protein: ASLRASATTDTQY
V gene: TRBV11-2
clone size: .

CDR3 protein: ASRMGMGNEKLF
V gene: TRBV2
clone size: .

CDR3 protein: ATRGHGGQDEQY
V gene: TRBV10-3
clone size: .

CDR3 protein: ASSNSGAGGDSYEQY
V gene: TRBV7-8
clone size: .

CDR3 protein: ASSSLRGPHTEAF
V gene: TRBV27
clone size: .

CDR3 protein: ASSLDRVRGNTIY
V gene: TRBV7-9
clone size: .

CDR3 protein: ASSLSALNTEAF
V gene: TRBV6-5
clone size: .

CDR3 protein: ASSGQGTTNEKLF
V gene: TRBV10-2
clone size: .

CDR3 protein: ASSGGALTNTEAF
V gene: TRBV9
clone size: once

CDR3 protein: SAVDPIINGYT
V gene: TRBV29-1
clone size: .

CDR3 protein: ASRQMGVSNQPQH
V gene: TRBV28
clone size: .

CDR3 protein: ASSMSRDRADTEAF
V gene: TRBV11-2
clone size: .

CDR3 protein: ASSIADLNTEAF
V gene: TRBV19
clone size: .

CDR3 protein: ASSQVGQSGETQY
V gene: TRBV3-1/TRBV3-2
clone size: .

CDR3 protein: ASSQGQITTNEKLF
V gene: TRBV5-6
clone size: .

CDR3 protein: ASSFPHLSSYNEQF
V gene: TRBV11-2
clone size: once

CDR3 protein: ASSQEPGDTDTQY
V gene: TRBV4-2
clone size: few

CDR3 protein: ASSPGAGPQH
V gene: TRBV7-2
clone size: .

CDR3 protein: ASSLEKAYQETQY
V gene: TRBV28
clone size: .

CDR3 protein: ASSHPRGQNTGELF
V gene: TRBV4-2
clone size: .

CDR3 protein: ASSLSPNQPQH
V gene: TRBV5-1
clone size: once

CDR3 protein: ASTLNLRTALNSGNTIY
V gene: TRBV7-2
clone size: .

CDR3 protein: ASSLASGSNEQF
V gene: TRBV7-8
clone size: .

CDR3 protein: ASRRTENTEAF
V gene: TRBV6-5
clone size: .

CDR3 protein: ASGTGTSGNTQY
V gene: TRBV5-5
clone size: .

CDR3 protein: ASSLEPNTEAF
V gene: TRBV5-6
clone size: .

CDR3 protein: SASQEPRANVLT
V gene: TRBV20-1
clone size: .

CDR3 protein: ASSFWAGPLNQQY
V gene: TRBV28
clone size: .

CDR3 protein: ASSLGAHNSPLH
V gene: TRBV5-1
clone size: .

CDR3 protein: ASSTGSPVLAGSYEQY
V gene: TRBV5-1
clone size: .

CDR3 protein: ASSLLTRRLKLF
V gene: TRBV27
clone size: once

CDR3 protein: AWSGGNQPQH
V gene: TRBV30
clone size: .

CDR3 protein: ASSSRQGRGTYEQY
V gene: TRBV6-5
clone size: .

CDR3 protein: SVEGWAGPHEQF
V gene: TRBV29-1
clone size: once

CDR3 protein: ASSQVGTRYNEQF
V gene: TRBV4-1
clone size: .

CDR3 protein: ASSLVESGVSPLH
V gene: TRBV7-8
clone size: .

CDR3 protein: ASSRTEAF
V gene: TRBV28
clone size: .

CDR3 protein: ASSEGTGKYGYT
V gene: TRBV2
clone size: .

CDR3 protein: ASSPTGIQETQY
V gene: TRBV14
clone size: once